The 15 T cell receptor beta chains presented below share a single source sample, sequenced in a study of molecular identifiers for immune sequencing clone quantification (dated by TCRdb to 2017 to 2018). Libraries came from PCR. Sequenced using a NextSeq 500. TCRdb reprocessed the public reads (quality trimming at Q25 with fastp, clone calling with MiXCR) and kept in-frame beta chains. One record per CDR3 amino acid sequence lists the most common genes and DNA. Here the sample has more than 450,000 distinct CDR3 sequences; around 23% occur a single time. Of the sample, roughly 0.79% is held by the ten largest clones. Sequenced input: naive CD8+ T cells from blood, with Jurkat cell RNA spiked in. What the cell subset or site label conveys for this sample: FACS-sorted CD8+CD4-CCR7+CD45RA+ naive T cells. All receptors derive from a human donor in good health. Some libraries in this study had Jurkat cell RNA spiked in.

The sample holds a few counts of this clonotype. V gene TRBV7-9 combines with J gene TRBJ2-7, with D unclear. Trimming removed 3 bases at V and 4 bases at J, with 10 bases between. CDR3 length: 13 amino acids. Germline assignment: CDR1 SEHNR and CDR2 FQNEAQ (reference sequence). Here the CDR3 DNA reads TGTGCCAGCAGCTTGTCCAGTCAATACGAGCAGTACTTC. Its translation: CASSLSSQYEQYF.

This clonotype has more than one count but fewer than ten. The rearrangement links TRBV28 to TRBJ2-7; TRBD2 aligns across 12 bases. Germline CDR1 is MDHEN and CDR2 is SYDVKM. The CDR3 is made up of 16 amino acids. V shed 2 bases and J 6 bases; nucleotides not matched to a gene: 8. Written as DNA, the CDR3 is TGTGCCAGCAGTTTAAGGAGACTAGCGGGAGAGGGCGAGCAGTACTTC. Translated, it gives CASSLRRLAGEGEQYF.

This clonotype was observed once. The chain recombines TRBV27 with TRBJ2-7; D is perhaps TRBD1 (6 bases). This CDR3 has 14 residues. The ends were cut back, 2 bases at V and 6 bases at J, with 14 bases in the middle. The germline gives CDR1 MNHEY, CDR2 SMNVEV (reference sequence). CDR3 sequence reads: CASSLTGKGCEQYF. In nucleotides, the CDR3 is TGTGCCAGCAGTTTAACAGGGAAGGGGTGCGAGCAGTACTTC.

This clonotype was detected only a few times. The chain is built from TRBV7-9 and TRBJ2-7; D is perhaps TRBD2 (6 bases). Germline CDR1 is SEHNR and CDR2 is FQNEAQ (reference sequence). Trimming cost V 3 bases and J 0 bases, with 12 bases left between them. This CDR3 region has 15 residues. In nucleotides, the CDR3 is TGTGCCAGCAGCTTCGGGACTTACAGCTCCTACGAGCAGTACTTC. Its translation: CASSFGTYSSYEQYF.

This clonotype came up once. The chain joins TRBV7-8 to TRBJ2-3; tentative D call: TRBD1 (5 bases). Trimming took off 2 bases at V and 4 bases at J, with 16 bases between the two ends. There are 16 residues in the CDR3. The germline V gene has CDR1 SGHVS and CDR2 FQNEAQ. The CDR3 protein is CASSLTGGRAPDTQYF. The CDR3 bases are TGTGCCAGCAGCTTAACGGGCGGCAGGGCGCCAGATACGCAGTATTTT.

On this clonotype itself: This may be a read error, as it is one base from a much larger clone. The CDR3 nucleotides read TGTGCCAGCAGCTTGGACAGGTCATGCTACGAGCAGTACTTC. This gives the protein CASSLDRSCYEQYF. V is TRBV5-6 and J is TRBJ2-7; maybe TRBD1 (5 bases). Germline CDR1 and CDR2: SGHDT and YYEEEE. V was shortened by 0 bases and J by 3 bases, with 10 bases between the two germline ends. CDR3 length: 14 residues.

The V and J genes are TRBV19 and TRBJ1-4; no clear D. CDR1 and CDR2 from the germline V gene are LNHDA and SQIVND (reference sequence). The V end was cut by 8 bases, the J end by 5 bases, with 12 bases between. The CDR3 has 13 residues. The CDR3: CASCLSLNEKLFF. The CDR3 DNA reads as TGTGCCAGTTGTTTGTCGTTGAATGAAAAACTGTTTTTT.

This clonotype showed up many times. The chain employs TRBV2 and TRBJ1-5; D is perhaps TRBD1 (6 bases). The CDR3 runs to 14 residues. CDR1 and CDR2 (germline): SNHLY, FYNNEI. V was clipped by 7 bases and J by 4 bases, with 14 bases between them. The CDR3, as DNA: TGTGCCAGCACGGGGGGGCAGGGTAATCAGCCCCAGCATTTT. Protein product: CASTGGQGNQPQHF.

In the case of this clonotype: The CDR3 does not end in the conserved phenylalanine or tryptophan, so this is likely a read error. V usage is TRBV6-1 and J usage is TRBJ2-5, with D possibly TRBD2 on 6 matching bases. The germline V gene encodes CDR1 MNHNS and CDR2 SASEGT. The CDR3 is 15 amino acids. V dropped 2 bases and J dropped 5 bases, with 15 bases sitting between them. CDR3 coding DNA: TGTGCCAGCAGTGAACAACTAGCCTCCCCTGAGACCCAGTACCTC. Its protein product is CASSEQLASPETQYL.

The gene calls are TRBV13 and TRBJ2-7; D tentatively fits TRBD1 or TRBD2 (5 bases each). From germline, CDR1 is PRHDT and CDR2 FYEKMQ (reference sequence). The CDR3 contains 13 residues. The V and J ends lost 6 bases and 4 bases respectively, with 13 bases between them. The CDR3 sequence is CASSPGSGYEQYF. The CDR3, as DNA: TGTGCCAGCAGTCCAGGGAGTGGGTACGAGCAGTACTTC. Together with reference TRBV13 and TRBJ2-7, the CDR3 gives the full variable domain: AAGVIQSPRHLIKEKRETATLKCYPIPRHDTVYWYQQGPGQDPQFLISFYEKMQSDKGSIPDRFSAQQFSDYHSELNMSSLELGDSALYFCASSPGSGYEQYFGPGTRLTVT.

In regard to this clonotype: This may come from a read error, since a much larger clone is one base off. CDR3 nucleotides: TGCAGCGTTGTTAGGGACACCGGGGGGCTGTTTTTT. Translating it yields CSVVRDTGGLFF. The J gene is TRBJ2-2, the V gene TRBV29-1; D is possibly TRBD1 or TRBD2 (6 bases each). This CDR3 comprises 12 residues. Germline lookup yields CDR1 SQVTM and CDR2 ANQGSEA.

Many counts were recorded for this clonotype. The chain employs TRBV7-9 and TRBJ2-2; D remains unclear. V dropped 2 bases and J dropped 5 bases, with 0 bases sitting between them. This CDR3 spans 11 amino acids. Looked up from germline, CDR1 is SEHNR and CDR2 is FQNEAQ (reference sequence). In DNA, the CDR3 is TGTGCCAGCAGCTTAACCGGGGAGCTGTTTTTT. It encodes CASSLTGELFF.

This clonotype has a handful of counts. The chain combines TRBV19 with TRBJ2-2; possibly TRBD2 for D (5 bases). The germline gives CDR1 LNHDA, CDR2 SQIVND (reference sequence). Trimming cost V 5 bases and J 6 bases, with 22 bases left between them. The CDR3 loop spans 17 amino acids. CDR3 in amino acids: CASSPAGGPVGAGELFF. The CDR3 coding sequence is TGTGCCAGTAGTCCCGCCGGCGGACCCGTCGGGGCCGGGGAGCTGTTTTTT.

In its sample, this clonotype was seen a few times. This chain joins TRBV9 and TRBJ2-7, with D perhaps TRBD1 or TRBD2 (5 bases each). Trimming took off 0 bases at V and 7 bases at J, with 11 bases between the two ends. Per the germline V gene, CDR1 is SGDLS and CDR2 is YYNGEE. The CDR3 is 13 amino acids. The CDR3 region has the DNA TGTGCCAGCAGCGTAGGGGGGTCAGGGGAGCAGTACTTC. Its translation: CASSVGGSGEQYF.

This clonotype came up a few times. V is TRBV5-4 and J is TRBJ2-2; the match to TRBD1 covers 9 bases. Germline V gives CDR1 SGHNT, CDR2 YYREEE (reference sequence). With 4 bases clipped from V and 3 bases from J, the junction kept 4 bases outside the gene matches. The CDR3 contains 15 residues. DNA of the CDR3: TGTGCCAGCAGCGCCGGGACAGGGTACACCGGGGAGCTGTTTTTT. It is translated as CASSAGTGYTGELFF.